This T cell receptor beta chain was sequenced in a study of PD-1 blockade in classical Hodgkin lymphoma. Sequencing used immunoSEQ multiplex PCR; TCRdb keeps in-frame clones, though not all of them. Seen here are some 30,000 clones, around 81% observed once, and the top ten hold 15% to 20%. Time point in this sample: cycle 4 day 1 (C4D1), after less than 7 weeks of nivolumab. Each and every patient relapsed after autologous stem cell transplantation, and patients got differing brentuximab vedotin exposure. Germline lookup yields CDR1 MDHEN and CDR2 SYDVKM. V was pared by 8 bases and J by 6 bases, with 9 bases of the junction left unmatched. The CDR3 is 14 residues long.

The V gene is TRBV28, the J gene TRBJ1-5; 8 bases agree with TRBD1. The TCR comes from a human donor with classical Hodgkin lymphoma. Material: peripheral blood mononuclear cells (PBMCs), obtained before the fourth cycle of nivolumab. CDR3 amino acids: CASSYRGWVQPQHF. DNA of the CDR3: TGTGCCAGCTCCTACAGGGGGTGGGTTCAGCCCCAGCATTTT.